The TCR beta chain described here comes from a study of T-cell memory formation after mild COVID-19. Across the whole study: TCR clusters showed largely donor specificity. General study points: Those CD4+ clones that contracted were mainly in CM and EM (CD8+ ones in EMRA). Pre-infection memory already had some responding clones, implying cross-reactive memory joined.

This clonotype was observed at least ten times. The antigen is not known. 5'RACE, which relied on constant-segment primers, yielded TCR alpha and TCR beta cDNA libraries carrying sample barcodes and UMIs. TCRdb reprocessed the 5' RACE reads with MiXCR, giving one entry per CDR3 protein. The table includes approximately 450,000 distinct CDR3 sequences, roughly 18% detected once. The ends were cut back, 4 bases at V and 1 base at J, with 8 bases in the middle. This CDR3 contains 13 residues. CDR1 is SGHDT and CDR2 is YYEEEE in the germline V gene. This receptor was obtained from an adult woman who had mild COVID-19 (a few samples of this study predate the infection). Cell type and time point are not known. Sequenced input: PBMCs or a T cell subset sorted from them (not recorded which). The rearrangement links TRBV5-6 to TRBJ1-1; D is uncertain. CDR3 protein: CASSPGPNTEAFF. In DNA form, the CDR3 reads TGTGCCAGCAGCCCCGGGCCGAACACTGAAGCTTTCTTT.